This T cell receptor beta chain derives from a study of cytomegalovirus exposure and HLA in healthy donors. Study background: A prior analysis found about 110 million unique TCR beta sequences from 170 million or so T cells.

About this clone: The antigen remains unidentified.

With 60 Vbeta and 13 Jbeta primers, the PCR was carried out. Assay used: immunoSEQ multiplex PCR; TCRdb lists only in-frame clones, some missing. The sample has 150,000 to 200,000 clones, around 83% seen once. The CDR3 is made up of 15 amino acids. The germline V gene encodes CDR1 KGHSH and CDR2 LQKENI. Trimming cost V 2 bases and J 6 bases, with 13 bases left between them. Study findings and constraints: A later analysis linked a missense DCLRE1C variant to TCR beta V- and J-gene trimming. Within an earlier analysis, most TCR beta V segments proved productive either about 90% or about 30% of the time.

J is TRBJ1-4 and V is TRBV18, with a weak D call TRBD1 (5 bases). Sequenced: PBMCs. This receptor was identified in a man in his forties or fifties in good health and CMV-seronegative. CDR3 nucleotide sequence: TGTGCCAGCTCACCAAGTCCCAGGGAACATGAAAAACTGTTTTTT. It yields the protein CASSPSPREHEKLFF.